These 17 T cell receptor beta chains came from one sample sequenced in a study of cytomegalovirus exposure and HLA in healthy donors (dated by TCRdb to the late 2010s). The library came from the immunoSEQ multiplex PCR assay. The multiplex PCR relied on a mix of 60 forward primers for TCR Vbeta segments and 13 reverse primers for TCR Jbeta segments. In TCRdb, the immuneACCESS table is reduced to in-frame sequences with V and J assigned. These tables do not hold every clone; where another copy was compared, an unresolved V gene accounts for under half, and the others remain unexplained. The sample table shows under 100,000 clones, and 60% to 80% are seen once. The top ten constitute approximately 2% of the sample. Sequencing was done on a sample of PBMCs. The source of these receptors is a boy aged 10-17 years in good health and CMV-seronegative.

CDR3 DNA sequence: TGTGCCAGCAGCGTAGGGATGGGGGCGACCTACGAGCAGTACTTC. Translated, it gives CASSVGMGATYEQYF. This chain uses TRBV9 with TRBJ2-7, with a weak D call TRBD1 (6 bases). Germline CDR1 is SGDLS and CDR2 is YYNGEE. The V end lost 0 bases, the J end lost 2 bases, and 12 bases lay between the germline ends. This CDR3 region has 15 residues.

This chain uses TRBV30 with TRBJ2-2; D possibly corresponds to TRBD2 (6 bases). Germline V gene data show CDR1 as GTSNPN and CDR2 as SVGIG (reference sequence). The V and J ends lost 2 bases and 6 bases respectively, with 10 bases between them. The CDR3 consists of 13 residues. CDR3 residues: CAWSRGLPGELFF. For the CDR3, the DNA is TGTGCCTGGAGTCGTGGACTACCCGGGGAGCTGTTTTTT. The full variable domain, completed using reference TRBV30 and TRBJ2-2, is SQTIHQWPATLVQPVGSPLSLECTVEGTSNPNLYWYRQAAGRGLQLLFYSVGIGQISSEVPQNLSASRPQDRQFILSSKKLLLSDSGFYLCAWSRGLPGELFFGEGSRLTVL.

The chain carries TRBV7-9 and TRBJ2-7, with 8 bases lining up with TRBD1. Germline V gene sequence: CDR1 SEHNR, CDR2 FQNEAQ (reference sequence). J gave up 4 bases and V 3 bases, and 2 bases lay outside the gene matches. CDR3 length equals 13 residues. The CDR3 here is CASSFRDRYEQYF. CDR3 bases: TGTGCCAGCAGCTTCCGGGACAGGTACGAGCAGTACTTC.

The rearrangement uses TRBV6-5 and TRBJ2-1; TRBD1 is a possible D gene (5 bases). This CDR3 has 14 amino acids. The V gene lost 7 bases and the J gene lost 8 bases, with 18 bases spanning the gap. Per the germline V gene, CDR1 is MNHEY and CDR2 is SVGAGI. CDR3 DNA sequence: TGTGCCAGCAAAACCCAGACAGCCGGTCATGAGCAGTTCTTC. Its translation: CASKTQTAGHEQFF.

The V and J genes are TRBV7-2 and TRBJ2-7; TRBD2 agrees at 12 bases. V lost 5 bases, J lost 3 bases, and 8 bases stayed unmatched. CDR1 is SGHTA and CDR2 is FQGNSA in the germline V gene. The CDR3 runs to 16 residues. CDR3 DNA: TGTGCCAGCAGCCTGACTAGCGGGAGCGTCTTCTACGAGCAGTACTTC. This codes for CASSLTSGSVFYEQYF.

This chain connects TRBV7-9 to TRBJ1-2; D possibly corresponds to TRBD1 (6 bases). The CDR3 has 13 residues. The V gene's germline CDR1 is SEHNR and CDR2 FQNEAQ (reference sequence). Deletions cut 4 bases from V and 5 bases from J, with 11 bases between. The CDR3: CASSSGQKYGYTF. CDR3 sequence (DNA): TGTGCCAGCAGCTCTGGACAGAAGTATGGCTACACCTTC. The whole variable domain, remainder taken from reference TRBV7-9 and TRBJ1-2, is DTGVSQNPRHKITKRGQNVTFRCDPISEHNRLYWYRQTLGQGPEFLTYFQNEAQLEKSRLLSDRFSAERPKGSFSTLEIQRTEQGDSAMYLCASSSGQKYGYTFGSGTRLTVV.

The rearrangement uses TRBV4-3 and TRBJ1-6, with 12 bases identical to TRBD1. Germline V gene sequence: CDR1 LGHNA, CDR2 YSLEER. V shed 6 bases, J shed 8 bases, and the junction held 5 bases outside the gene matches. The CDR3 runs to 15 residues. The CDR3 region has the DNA TGCGCCAGCAGTCCCGGGACAGGGGGCGATTCACCCCTCCACTTT. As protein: CASSPGTGGDSPLHF.

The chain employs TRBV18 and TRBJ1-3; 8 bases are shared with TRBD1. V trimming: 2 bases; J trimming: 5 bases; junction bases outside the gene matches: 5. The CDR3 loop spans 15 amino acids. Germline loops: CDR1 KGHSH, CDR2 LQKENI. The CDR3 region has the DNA TGTGCCAGCTCACCAGGACAGGGAGTGAGAAACACCATATATTTT. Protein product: CASSPGQGVRNTIYF.

The CDR3 DNA reads as TGTGCCAGCAGCCTGACTAGCGGGACCCCAGATACGCAGTATTTT. Protein: CASSLTSGTPDTQYF. The rearrangement links TRBV9 to TRBJ2-3, with 11 nucleotides matching TRBD2. The length of the CDR3 is 15 residues. Per germline, CDR1 SGDLS and CDR2 YYNGEE. With V trimmed by 4 bases and J by 4 bases, 5 bases remained unmatched.

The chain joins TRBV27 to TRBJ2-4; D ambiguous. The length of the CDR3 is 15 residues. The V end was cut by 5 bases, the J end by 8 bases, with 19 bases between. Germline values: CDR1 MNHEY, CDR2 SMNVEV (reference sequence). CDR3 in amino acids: CASSVDLPRRDIQYF. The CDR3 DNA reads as TGTGCCAGCAGTGTTGACCTCCCACGACGGGACATTCAGTACTTC.

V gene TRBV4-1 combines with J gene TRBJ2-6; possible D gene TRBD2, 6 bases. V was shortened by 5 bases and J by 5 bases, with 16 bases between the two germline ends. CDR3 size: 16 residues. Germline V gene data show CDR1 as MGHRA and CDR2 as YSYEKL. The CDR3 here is CASSSPGSRRANVLTF. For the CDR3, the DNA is TGCGCCAGCAGCTCCCCCGGGAGTCGTCGGGCCAACGTCCTGACTTTC.

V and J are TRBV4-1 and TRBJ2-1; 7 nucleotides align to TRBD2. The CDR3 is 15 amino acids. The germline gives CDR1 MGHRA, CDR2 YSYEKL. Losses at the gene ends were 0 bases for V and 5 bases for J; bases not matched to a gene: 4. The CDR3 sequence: CASSQELASNNEQFF. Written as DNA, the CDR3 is TGCGCCAGCAGCCAAGAACTAGCGTCCAACAATGAGCAGTTCTTC.

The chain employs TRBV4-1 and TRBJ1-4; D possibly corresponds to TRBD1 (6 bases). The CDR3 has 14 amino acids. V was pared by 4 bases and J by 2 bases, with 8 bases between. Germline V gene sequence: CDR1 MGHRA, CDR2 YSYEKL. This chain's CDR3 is CASSLGQTNEKLFF. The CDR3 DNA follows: TGCGCCAGCAGCCTCGGACAGACTAATGAAAAACTGTTTTTT.

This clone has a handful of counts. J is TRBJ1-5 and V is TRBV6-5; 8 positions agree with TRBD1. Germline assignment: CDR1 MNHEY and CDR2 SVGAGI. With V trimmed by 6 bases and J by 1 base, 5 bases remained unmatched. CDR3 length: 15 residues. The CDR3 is CASSLDRGSNQPQHF. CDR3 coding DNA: TGTGCCAGCAGCCTCGACAGGGGAAGCAATCAGCCCCAGCATTTT.

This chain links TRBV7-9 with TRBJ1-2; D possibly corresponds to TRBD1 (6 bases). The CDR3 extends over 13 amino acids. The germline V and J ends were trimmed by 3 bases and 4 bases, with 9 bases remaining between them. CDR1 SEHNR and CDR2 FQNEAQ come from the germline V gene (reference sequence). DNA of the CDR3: TGTGCCAGCAGCTTCAGGGGCGGCTATGGCTACACCTTC. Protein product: CASSFRGGYGYTF. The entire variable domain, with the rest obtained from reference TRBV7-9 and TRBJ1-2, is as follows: DTGVSQNPRHKITKRGQNVTFRCDPISEHNRLYWYRQTLGQGPEFLTYFQNEAQLEKSRLLSDRFSAERPKGSFSTLEIQRTEQGDSAMYLCASSFRGGYGYTFGSGTRLTVV.

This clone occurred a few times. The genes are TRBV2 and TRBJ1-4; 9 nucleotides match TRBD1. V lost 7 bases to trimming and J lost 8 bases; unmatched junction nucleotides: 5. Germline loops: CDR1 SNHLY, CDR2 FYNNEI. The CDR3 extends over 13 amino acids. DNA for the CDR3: TGTGCCAGCATGGGACAGGGCGAGGAAAAACTGTTTTTT. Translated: CASMGQGEEKLFF. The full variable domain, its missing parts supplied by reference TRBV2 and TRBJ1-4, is EPEVTQTPSHQVTQMGQEVILRCVPISNHLYFYWYRQILGQKVEFLVSFYNNEISEKSEIFDDQFSVERPDGSNFTLKIRSTKLEDSAMYFCASMGQGEEKLFFGSGTQLSVL.

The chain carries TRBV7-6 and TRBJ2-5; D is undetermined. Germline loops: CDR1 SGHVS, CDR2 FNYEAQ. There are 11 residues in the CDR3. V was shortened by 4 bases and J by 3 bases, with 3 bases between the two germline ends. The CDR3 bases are TGTGCCAGCAGCTCCGAAGAGACCCAGTACTTC. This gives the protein CASSSEETQYF.